The 20 T cell receptor beta chains below all came from one sample that was sequenced in a study of blood T cell repertoires in COVID-19. Method: immunoSEQ multiplex PCR; TCRdb's copy keeps in-frame clones and lacks some. The sample yields approximately 300,000 clones, 86% seen once. Sequencing input: peripheral blood. These receptors were obtained from a woman aged 45-60 years with acute or convalescent COVID-19.

This clone was found once. V usage is TRBV28 and J usage is TRBJ2-7; D may be TRBD2 (6 bases). Germline lookup yields CDR1 MDHEN and CDR2 SYDVKM. V lost 6 bases, J lost 11 bases, and 20 bases lay in between. CDR3 length equals 13 residues. As DNA, the CDR3 is TGTGCCAGCAGCCCCAGGTGGGGGGATGAGGAGTACTTC. Its protein is CASSPRWGDEEYF.

The rearrangement links TRBV9 to TRBJ2-1, with 16 bases identical to TRBD2. Germline V gene sequence: CDR1 SGDLS, CDR2 YYNGEE. With 3 bases clipped from V and 5 bases from J, the junction kept 11 bases outside the gene matches. CDR3 length: 19 amino acids. The DNA for the CDR3 is TGTGCCAGCAGCGCCAAGGGTCGTGGGACTAGCGGGAGGGACAATGAGCAGTTCTTC. This sequence encodes CASSAKGRGTSGRDNEQFF.

V gene TRBV27 combines with J gene TRBJ2-2, with TRBD2 matching over 7 bases. From germline, CDR1 is MNHEY and CDR2 SMNVEV (reference sequence). Trimming removed 2 bases from V and 0 bases from J; junction bases left unmatched: 3. This CDR3 spans 16 amino acids. Here the CDR3 reads CASSLQRGSNTGELFF. DNA of the CDR3: TGTGCCAGCAGTTTACAGCGGGGATCGAACACCGGGGAGCTGTTTTTT.

The gene calls are TRBV7-8 and TRBJ1-1; D gene unclear. The V end was cut by 1 base, the J end by 0 bases, with 9 bases between. The CDR3 totals 15 residues. Germline CDR1 reads SGHVS; CDR2 reads FQNEAQ. The chain's CDR3 is CASSLESTVNTEAFF. Here the CDR3 DNA reads TGTGCCAGCAGCTTAGAGTCGACTGTGAACACTGAAGCTTTCTTT.

The chain has TRBV27 and TRBJ2-3; possible D gene TRBD2, 5 bases. Trimming took 5 bases from V and 6 from J, leaving 21 bases between them. CDR1 MNHEY and CDR2 SMNVEV come from the germline V gene (reference sequence). The CDR3 consists of 16 residues. The CDR3: CASSPAWVGAPDTQYF. CDR3 nucleotide sequence: TGTGCCAGCAGTCCGGCTTGGGTGGGAGCTCCGGATACGCAGTATTTT.

The J gene is TRBJ2-7, the V gene TRBV7-2; D might be TRBD2 (6 bases). Per the germline V gene, CDR1 is SGHTA and CDR2 is FQGNSA. This CDR3 contains 16 residues. V was pared by 6 bases and J by 5 bases, with 23 bases between. The CDR3 loop is CASSFNAGLISHEQYF. CDR3 nucleotide sequence: TGTGCCAGCAGTTTTAACGCGGGGCTAATTTCCCACGAGCAGTACTTC.

This chain joins TRBV4-1 and TRBJ2-1; 12 bases match TRBD2. Germline-derived CDR1 and CDR2 are MGHRA and YSYEKL. V lost 4 bases to trimming and J lost 4 bases; unmatched junction nucleotides: 2. The length of the CDR3 is 15 residues. The CDR3 sequence is CASSPGLAGYNEQFF. The CDR3 bases are TGCGCCAGCAGCCCGGGACTAGCGGGTTACAATGAGCAGTTCTTC.

The CDR3 DNA follows: TGTGCCAGCAGAACCGGACAGCCGGAAGCTTTCTTT. Its translation: CASRTGQPEAFF. V usage is TRBV28 and J usage is TRBJ1-1, with D perhaps TRBD1 (6 bases). The V gene lost 6 bases and the J gene lost 8 bases, with 13 bases spanning the gap. Per the germline V gene, CDR1 is MDHEN and CDR2 is SYDVKM. CDR3 size: 12 residues.

On this clone itself: Other DNA sequences of this sample code for an identical CDR3. The chain uses TRBV7-3 and TRBJ2-1, with TRBD1 as a possible D gene (5 bases). Trimming removed 5 bases at V and 0 bases at J, with 11 bases between. Germline-derived CDR1 and CDR2 are SGHTA and FQGTGA. The CDR3 is 15 residues long. CDR3 protein: CASSPRQSSYNEQFF. In nucleotides, the CDR3 is TGTGCCAGCAGCCCCCGACAGTCCTCCTACAATGAGCAGTTCTTC.

The chain is built from TRBV9 and TRBJ2-1; tentatively, D is TRBD1 (5 bases). Germline values: CDR1 SGDLS, CDR2 YYNGEE. Trimming took 0 bases from V and 0 from J, leaving 13 bases between them. The length of the CDR3 is 17 residues. CDR3 nucleotide sequence: TGTGCCAGCAGCGTAGTGGAGACAGCTCTCTCCTACAATGAGCAGTTCTTC. Its translation is CASSVVETALSYNEQFF.

In this sample, this clone turned up once. The gene calls are TRBV28 and TRBJ1-4, with 8 bases matching TRBD1. The CDR3 contains 14 residues. The trim removed 3 bases at V and 7 bases at J, leaving 4 bases unmatched. Germline V gene lookup returns CDR1 MDHEN and CDR2 SYDVKM. In DNA form, the CDR3 reads TGTGCCAGCAGTTTGACAGGGGAGATTGAAAAACTGTTTTTT. This encodes CASSLTGEIEKLFF.

The chain employs TRBV11-2 and TRBJ2-5, with 8 bases that match TRBD1. The V segment lost 7 bases and the J segment 5 bases; nucleotides outside the gene matches: 15. CDR1 SGHAT and CDR2 FQNNGV come from the germline V gene. The CDR3 loop spans 16 amino acids. CDR3 nucleotides: TGTGCCAGCACCTATGGCACCCAGGGGGCGGGGGAGACCCAGTACTTC. It specifies CASTYGTQGAGETQYF.

The chain employs TRBV5-4 and TRBJ2-1, with D perhaps matching TRBD2 (6 bases). Trimming left V 0 bases short and J 3 bases short, with 19 bases between. The CDR3 length is 18 residues. Germline CDR1 is SGHNT and CDR2 is YYREEE (reference sequence). The chain's CDR3 is CASSLVGLPNTIYNEQFF. CDR3 nucleotides: TGTGCCAGCAGCTTGGTGGGACTCCCAAACACGATCTACAATGAGCAGTTCTTC. Filled out from reference TRBV5-4 and TRBJ2-1, the complete variable domain reads ETGVTQSPTHLIKTRGQQVTLRCSSQSGHNTVSWYQQALGQGPQFIFQYYREEENGRGNFPPRFSGLQFPNYSSELNVNALELDDSALYLCASSLVGLPNTIYNEQFFGPGTRLTVL.

This chain joins TRBV7-2 and TRBJ2-5; possible D gene TRBD2, 6 bases. The germline gives CDR1 SGHTA, CDR2 FQGNSA. Trimming removed 2 bases at V and 5 bases at J, with 12 bases between. The CDR3 runs to 14 residues. In DNA form, the CDR3 reads TGTGCCAGCAGCTTATCAGCGGGTATCGAGACCCAGTACTTC. It yields the protein CASSLSAGIETQYF.

The V and J genes are TRBV4-2 and TRBJ1-2, with a possible D match to TRBD1 (5 bases). CDR1 is LGHNA and CDR2 is YNFKEQ in the germline V gene. V shed 0 bases and J shed 4 bases, with 18 bases lying between them. The CDR3 has 17 amino acids. CDR3 residues: CASSQDGRGARGYGYTF. The CDR3 nucleotides read TGTGCCAGCAGCCAAGATGGGAGGGGCGCGCGAGGCTATGGCTACACCTTC.

This chain joins TRBV30 and TRBJ2-1, with a weak D call TRBD2 (5 bases). In germline, CDR1 is GTSNPN, CDR2 SVGIG (reference sequence). V was pared by 8 bases and J by 3 bases, with 8 bases between. The CDR3 has 11 amino acids. CDR3 bases: TGTGCCACCGACTACTACAATGAGCAGTTCTTC. Amino acid sequence: CATDYYNEQFF.

Points on this clone: Other DNA sequences within the sample encode an identical CDR3. The V call is TRBV7-2, the J call TRBJ1-5; possible D gene TRBD1, 6 bases. CDR1 is SGHTA and CDR2 is FQGNSA in the germline V gene. The CDR3 has 13 amino acids. The V gene lost 5 bases and the J gene lost 5 bases, with 10 bases spanning the gap. The CDR3 DNA reads TGTGCCAGCAGCCAGGACAGAGATCAGCCCCAGCATTTT. Translated: CASSQDRDQPQHF.

The table lists this clone with many counts. The chain employs TRBV3-1 (or the pseudogene TRBV3-2) and TRBJ1-2; D is possibly TRBD1 (6 bases). The CDR3 runs 15 residues. Germline V gives CDR1 LGHDT, CDR2 YNNKEL (reference sequence). The ends were cut back, 5 bases at V and 8 bases at J, with 21 bases in the middle. The CDR3 sequence is CASSAWDTLKGGYTF. As DNA, the CDR3 is TGTGCCAGCAGCGCCTGGGACACCCTAAAAGGAGGCTACACCTTC.

The genes are TRBV5-4 and TRBJ1-5, with D maybe TRBD1 (6 bases). The CDR3 is 15 residues long. The V end was cut by 2 bases, the J end by 7 bases, with 16 bases between. Germline V gene lookup returns CDR1 SGHNT and CDR2 YYREEE (reference sequence). DNA for the CDR3: TGTGCCAGCAGCTTTGAGGGCGGGGGCGGCCAGCCCCAGCATTTT. Its protein is CASSFEGGGGQPQHF.

The table lists this clone with a few counts. The V call is TRBV6-6, the J call TRBJ1-5; D gene uncertain. CDR3 length equals 14 residues. Looked up from germline, CDR1 is MNHNY and CDR2 is SVGAGI (reference sequence). V was shortened by 7 bases and J by 1 base, with 11 bases between the two germline ends. DNA of the CDR3: TGTGCCAGCACTCCCGGACTGAGCAATCAGCCCCAGCATTTT. This encodes CASTPGLSNQPQHF.